A selection of T cell receptor beta chains follows, all from one sample in a study of cytomegalovirus exposure and HLA in healthy donors. Only in-frame clones appear in the TCRdb table, and some are missing; sequencing was by immunoSEQ multiplex PCR. The table records about 140,000 clones, 65% to 70% of them present only once. Sequenced material: PBMCs. These receptors came from a human donor in good health. Each CDR3 is given with its conserved first and last residue. A D gene is named only where the DNA matches it firmly. Clone size is not always given. Where it is, it says once, few, many or a class for expanded clones.

D	size	V	J	DNA	CDR3
-	-	TRBV2	TRBJ2-1	TGTGCCAGCAGTGGGGGGTCCCGGGGAGGATACAATGAGCAGTTCTTC	CASSGGSRGGYNEQFF
TRBD1	-	TRBV5-4	TRBJ2-6	TGTGCCAGCAGCCCCGTACAGGGGGCTGGCTCTGGGGCCAACGTCCTGACTTTC	CASSPVQGAGSGANVLTF
-	-	TRBV27	TRBJ2-7	TGTGCCAGCAGTTCCCCCTCGTACGAGCAGTACTTC	CASSSPSYEQYF
TRBD1	-	TRBV6-5	TRBJ2-5	TGTGCCAGCAGTTCCGGACAGGGAAGAGAGACCCAGTACTTC	CASSSGQGRETQYF
TRBD2	few	TRBV28	TRBJ2-7	TGTGCCAGCAGTTTTACATTCGGGGGGTCCGAGCAGTACTTC	CASSFTFGGSEQYF
TRBD2	-	TRBV4-2	TRBJ2-5	TGTGCCAGCAGCCAAGGGGGGACTAGGGGAGAAAAAGAGACCCAGTACTTC	CASSQGGTRGEKETQYF
TRBD2	-	TRBV6-5	TRBJ2-1	TGTGCCAGCAGTTACTCTAGCGGGAGCGGGAATGAGCAGTTCTTC	CASSYSSGSGNEQFF
TRBD1	few	TRBV19	TRBJ1-1	TGTGCCAGTAGTACACGACAGGGGTCAGACACTGAAGCTTTCTTT	CASSTRQGSDTEAFF
TRBD2	-	TRBV10-3	TRBJ2-2	TGTGCCATCAGTGATCGGGAGGAGGCCACCGGGGAGCTGTTTTTT	CAISDREEATGELFF
TRBD2	few	TRBV5-6	TRBJ2-5	TGTGCCAGCAGCCTTAGTTCCGGACTAGCGGACCCCAGACAGACCCAGTACTTC	CASSLSSGLADPRQTQYF
TRBD2	few	TRBV28	TRBJ2-5	TGTGCCAGCAGTCCCTGGGCGGGAGTGGAGACCCAGTACTTC	CASSPWAGVETQYF
TRBD2	-	TRBV27	TRBJ2-1	TGTGCCAGCAGTTTATCTTCGCCGGGACTAGCGGGATTCTTCGAGCAGTTCTTC	CASSLSSPGLAGFFEQFF
-	-	TRBV6-4	TRBJ2-1	TGTGCCAGCAGCCCGACTGGGGGGGGCGCTTACAATGAGCAGTTCTTC	CASSPTGGGAYNEQFF
-	few	TRBV5-4	TRBJ2-7	TGTGCCAGCAGCTTGGGGCCACCCGTTGGGGCCGGTCCTTACGAGCAGTACTTC	CASSLGPPVGAGPYEQYF
-	-	TRBV11-2	TRBJ2-1	TGTGCCAGCAGCTTAGGACGACAGACACTCAATGAGCAGTTCTTC	CASSLGRQTLNEQFF
-	-	TRBV6-1	TRBJ2-7	TGTGCCAGCAGGGAAACTAGTGCCCCCTACGAGCAGTACTTC	CASRETSAPYEQYF
TRBD2	-	TRBV4-1	TRBJ2-1	TGCGCCAGCAGCCAAGTCGCGACTAGCGGTAATGAGCAGTTCTTC	CASSQVATSGNEQFF